These T cell receptor beta chains were read from a single sample in a study of T cell repertoires in cytomegalovirus infection. Antigens of these TCRs are unknown. One entry per CDR3 protein, called by TCRdb with MiXCR from the reads. Of about 920,000 distinct CDR3 sequences listed, roughly 30% are singletons. The starting material was cultured CD8+ T cells from PBMCs, obtained from culture after CMV antigen stimulation. These receptor sequences come from a human donor in good health (CMV status not recorded). Some clones in this sample may be carry-over from other donors' samples. Both conserved end residues are part of each CDR3. D genes are given only for firm matches. Size is stated for part of the rows, as once, few or many counts, or as a class when the clone is expanded.

11 TRBJ2-1 TRBV6-6 - - TGTGCCAGCAGTTACTCGGGACAGCAGTTCTTC CASSYSGQQFF
15 TRBJ2-5 TRBV7-6 - many TGTGCCAGCAGCTTAGACGCGGGGCCGCAGGAGACCCAGTACTTC CASSLDAGPQETQYF
17 TRBJ2-1 TRBV4-1 - few TGCGCCAGCAGCCAAGATCCCAGTGGCAGGAGTGGGAATGAGCAGTTCTTC CASSQDPSGRSGNEQFF
16 TRBJ2-5 TRBV7-6 - - TGTGCCAGCATCTCTACCGGTAGTTCCAGAGGAGAGACCCAGTACTTC CASISTGSSRGETQYF
16 TRBJ2-2 TRBV2 - few TGTGCCAGCAGTGAAGCCTTCAGGGGAGCCACCGGGGAGCTGTTTTTT CASSEAFRGATGELFF
15 TRBJ2-5 TRBV6-6 TRBD1 - TGTGCCAGCAGTCTTAGGACAGGCCCACAAGAGACCCAGTACTTC CASSLRTGPQETQYF
15 TRBJ2-5 TRBV7-9 TRBD1 - TGTGCCAGCAGCTCCCGGACAGGGAGGTTGGAGACCCAGTACTTC CASSSRTGRLETQYF
13 TRBJ2-1 TRBV7-9 - many TGTGCCAGCAGCCCGGACAGTAACAATGAGCAGTTCTTC CASSPDSNNEQFF
13 TRBJ1-1 TRBV5-4 - - TGTGCCAGCATGATCCAGGGGAGCACTGAAGCTTTCTTT CASMIQGSTEAFF
16 TRBJ2-5 TRBV6-5 - - TGTGCCAGCAGTTACTGGACTGAGGCTGCCCAAGAGACCCAGTACTTC CASSYWTEAAQETQYF
15 TRBJ1-2 TRBV28 - few TGTGCCAGCAGTTTGGAGCCGGGACGGATATATGGCTACACCTTC CASSLEPGRIYGYTF
13 TRBJ1-5 TRBV12-3/TRBV12-4 - few TGTGCCAGTTATCCTGGGGGGAATCAGCCCCAGCATTTT CASYPGGNQPQHF
15 TRBJ1-2 TRBV12-3/TRBV12-4 TRBD1 many TGTGCCAGCAGTTTGGGCCGGACAGGGTTCAGTGGCTACACCTTC CASSLGRTGFSGYTF
21 TRBJ1-1 TRBV5-6 - few TGTGCCAGCAGAACCGGGACGCCTAGGGTATGGGAACCTTTCGTCGACACTGAAGCTTTCTTT CASRTGTPRVWEPFVDTEAFF
11 TRBJ1-2 TRBV12-3/TRBV12-4 - - TGTGCCAGCACTCAACAGGGAGGTTACACCTTC CASTQQGGYTF
15 TRBJ2-1 TRBV6-6 TRBD2 - TGTGCCAGCAGTTACGCGCCGGGGGGTAGGAATGAGCAGTTCTTC CASSYAPGGRNEQFF
16 TRBJ2-3 TRBV12-5 TRBD1 - TGTGCTAGTGGTTCTACGGGACAGGGGTTATCAGATACGCAGTATTTT CASGSTGQGLSDTQYF
17 TRBJ1-2 TRBV19 TRBD1 - TGTGCCAGTAGTCCCTCGGGACAGGGACCTCTGGGCTATGGCTACACCTTC CASSPSGQGPLGYGYTF
14 TRBJ2-3 TRBV27 - - TGTGCCAGCAGTTTATTTGGGGTCACAGATACGCAGTATTTT CASSLFGVTDTQYF
14 TRBJ1-1 TRBV19 - - TGTGCCAGTAGTATCGACCCGAAGGGCACTGAAGCTTTCTTT CASSIDPKGTEAFF
17 TRBJ2-3 TRBV24-1 - once TGTGCCACCAGTGCTGGGGGCAGCGGGGACTTCACAGATACGCAGTATTTT CATSAGGSGDFTDTQYF
14 TRBJ2-4 TRBV2 - - TGTGCCAGCATACGGACGCTAGCCAAAAACATTCAGTACTTC CASIRTLAKNIQYF
15 TRBJ2-5 TRBV6-6 TRBD2 - TGTGCCAGCAGGCCTCTCCCTAGCGGGGGAGAGACCCAGTACTTC CASRPLPSGGETQYF
12 TRBJ1-1 TRBV10-3 - few TGTGCCATCAGTGCCGACCCCAATGAAGCTTTCTTT CAISADPNEAFF
14 TRBJ2-3 TRBV7-2 TRBD1 many TGTGCCAGCAGCTTAAGAGGGGGCGCAGATACGCAGTATTTT CASSLRGGADTQYF
15 TRBJ2-1 TRBV6-1 - few TGTGCCAGCAGCGCTAGCTTTCCTCTCTACAATGAGCAGTTCTTC CASSASFPLYNEQFF
13 TRBJ2-5 TRBV29-1 - few TGCAGCGTTCGATCGCTGGACCAAGAGACCCAGTACTTC CSVRSLDQETQYF
8 TRBJ2-1 TRBV12-3/TRBV12-4 - - TGTGCCAGCAGTCCGGACACCTTC CASSPDTF
14 TRBJ1-1 TRBV6-5 - once TGTGCCAGCAACCACCTGAAGACAGGCATTGAAGCTTTCTTT CASNHLKTGIEAFF
14 TRBJ1-2 TRBV4-1 - medium-sized TGCGCCAGCAGCCAAGATCGAGGAAACTATGGCTACACCTTC CASSQDRGNYGYTF
15 TRBJ2-1 TRBV7-9 - many TGTGCCAGCAGCCCAAAGGGGATCAGCTTAAATGAGCAGTTCTTC CASSPKGISLNEQFF
15 TRBJ1-1 TRBV4-2 - few TGTGCCAGCAGCCAAGGTCCCCAACCTGGCACTGAAGCTTTCTTT CASSQGPQPGTEAFF
14 TRBJ1-1 TRBV7-9 - few TGTGCCAGCAGCCAGACTCAGAAGGGCACTGAAGCTTTCTTT CASSQTQKGTEAFF
17 TRBJ1-1 TRBV6-5 - few TGTGCCAGCAGTTACTCCCTACTCGGGGGGGCGAACACTGAAGCTTTCTTT CASSYSLLGGANTEAFF
13 TRBJ2-1 TRBV29-1 - - TGCAGCGGGGCAGGGGGGGCGCGAAATGAGCAGTTCTTC CSGAGGARNEQFF
14 TRBJ2-3 TRBV27 - many TGTGCCAGCAGCCGGGGGGCCAGCACAGATACGCAGTATTTT CASSRGASTDTQYF
17 TRBJ1-1 TRBV7-4 - few TGTGCCAGCAGCTTACCCCGGCCTCGCGAGTTCTGCACTGAAGCTTTCTTT CASSLPRPREFCTEAFF
15 TRBJ2-7 TRBV7-6 - - TGTGCCAGCAGCTTAGCGGGGGACGGCTCCTACGAGCAGTACTTC CASSLAGDGSYEQYF
14 TRBJ2-7 TRBV4-2 - - TGTGCCAGCAGCCAAAGGACAGTATTAGACGAGCAGTACTTC CASSQRTVLDEQYF
12 TRBJ1-1 TRBV29-1 - - TGCAGCGTTGAAGTGGGAATCTCTGAAGCTTTCTTT CSVEVGISEAFF
18 TRBJ2-1 TRBV7-6 TRBD1 - TGTGCCAGCAGCTTACCCGGACAGGGGTCGAGCTCCTACAATGAGCAGTTCTTC CASSLPGQGSSSYNEQFF